This T cell receptor (beta chain) was found in a study of blood T cell repertoires in COVID-19. Study information: From T cells, B-cell-depleted T cells, or PBMCs came the material, which was cDNA or gDNA.

Methods used by the authors: For nucleated cells, counts were estimated from reference gene primer amplification. The protocol was immunoSEQ multiplex PCR, while the TCRdb copy is restricted to in-frame clones and leaves out a portion. V, J and clone size reflect that table, while D and trimming were determined from the DNA. Of over 200,000 clones listed, 80% to 95% are singletons. The germline V gene encodes CDR1 PRHDT and CDR2 FYEKMQ (reference sequence). The ends were cut back, 0 bases at V and 10 bases at J, with 16 bases in the middle. CDR3 length: 15 amino acids. Seattle patients were enrolled while actively infected and followed longitudinally.

The specimen sequenced was peripheral blood. The TCR originated in a person between 18 and 30 years old with COVID-19, enrolled during active disease. The chain links TRBV13 to TRBJ2-1, with D unclear. The CDR3: CASSLGRTQPNEQFF. Here the CDR3 DNA reads TGTGCCAGCAGCTTAGGCAGAACCCAACCAAACGAGCAGTTCTTC.